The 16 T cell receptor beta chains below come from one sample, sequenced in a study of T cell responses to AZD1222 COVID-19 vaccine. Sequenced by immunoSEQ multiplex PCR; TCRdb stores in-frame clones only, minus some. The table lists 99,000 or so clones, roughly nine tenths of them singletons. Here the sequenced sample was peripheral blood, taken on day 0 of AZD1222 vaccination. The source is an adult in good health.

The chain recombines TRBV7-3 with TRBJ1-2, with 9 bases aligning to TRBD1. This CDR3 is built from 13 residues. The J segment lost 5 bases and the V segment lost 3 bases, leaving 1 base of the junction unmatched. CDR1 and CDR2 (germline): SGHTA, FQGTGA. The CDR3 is CASSFGTGYGYTF. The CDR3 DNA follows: TGTGCCAGCAGCTTCGGGACAGGGTATGGCTACACCTTC.

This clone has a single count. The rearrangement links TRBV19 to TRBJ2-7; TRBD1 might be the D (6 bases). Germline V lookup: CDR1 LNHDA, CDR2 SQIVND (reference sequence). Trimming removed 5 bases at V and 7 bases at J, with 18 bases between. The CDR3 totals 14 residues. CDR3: CASSPRYRDLEQYF. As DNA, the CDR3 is TGTGCCAGTAGTCCTCGGTACAGGGACCTTGAGCAGTACTTC.

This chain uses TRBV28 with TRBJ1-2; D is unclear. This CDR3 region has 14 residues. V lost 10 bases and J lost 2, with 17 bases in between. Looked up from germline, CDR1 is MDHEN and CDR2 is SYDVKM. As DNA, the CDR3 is TGTGCCATCCTCCCATCGGGCAGCAACTATGGCTACACCTTC. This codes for CAILPSGSNYGYTF.

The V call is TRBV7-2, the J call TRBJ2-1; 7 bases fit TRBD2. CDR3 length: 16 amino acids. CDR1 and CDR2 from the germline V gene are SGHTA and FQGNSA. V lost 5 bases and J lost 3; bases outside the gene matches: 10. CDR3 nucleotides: TGTGCCAGCAGCCGGAAAGCAGCTAGCGGCTACAATGAGCAGTTCTTC. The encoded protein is CASSRKAASGYNEQFF.

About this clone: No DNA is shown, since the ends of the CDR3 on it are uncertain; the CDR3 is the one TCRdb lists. CDR3 in amino acids: CASSSSEGNTIYF. The V and J genes are TRBV6-2 or TRBV6-3 and TRBJ1-3. Germline V gene data show CDR1 as MNHEY and CDR2 as SVGEGT. Termini included, the CDR3 measures 13 amino acids.

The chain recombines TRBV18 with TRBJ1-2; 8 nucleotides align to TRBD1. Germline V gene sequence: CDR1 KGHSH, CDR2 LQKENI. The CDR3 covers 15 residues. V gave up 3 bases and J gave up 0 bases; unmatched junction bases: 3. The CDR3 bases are TGTGCCAGCTCACCGGACAGGGCCACTAACTATGGCTACACCTTC. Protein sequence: CASSPDRATNYGYTF.

The CDR3 loop reads CASRRKGQVGYEQYF. The CDR3 region has the DNA TGTGCCAGCCGTCGCAAGGGGCAGGTCGGCTACGAGCAGTACTTC. This chain joins TRBV19 and TRBJ2-7; D is perhaps TRBD1 (5 bases). The CDR3 sequence is 15 residues long. CDR1 is LNHDA, CDR2 SQIVND, per germline (reference sequence). V gave up 9 bases and J gave up 3 bases, with 21 bases separating them.

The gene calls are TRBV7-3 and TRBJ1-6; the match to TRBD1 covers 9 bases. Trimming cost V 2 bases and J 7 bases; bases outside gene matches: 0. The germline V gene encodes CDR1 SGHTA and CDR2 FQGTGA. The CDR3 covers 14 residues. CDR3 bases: TGTGCCAGCAGCTTAGGGACAGGGAATTCACCCCTCCACTTT. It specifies CASSLGTGNSPLHF.

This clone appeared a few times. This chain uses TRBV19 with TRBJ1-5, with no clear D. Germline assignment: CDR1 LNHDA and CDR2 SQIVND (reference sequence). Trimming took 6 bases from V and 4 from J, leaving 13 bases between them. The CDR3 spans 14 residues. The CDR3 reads CASSPLPPNQPQHF. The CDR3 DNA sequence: TGTGCCAGTAGCCCCCTCCCCCCTAATCAGCCCCAGCATTTT.

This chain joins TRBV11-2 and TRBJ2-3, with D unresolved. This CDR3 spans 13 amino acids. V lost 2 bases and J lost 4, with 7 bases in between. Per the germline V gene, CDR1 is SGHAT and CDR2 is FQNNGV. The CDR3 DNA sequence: TGTGCCAGCAGCTTATCGGGTCCAGATACGCAGTATTTT. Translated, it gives CASSLSGPDTQYF.

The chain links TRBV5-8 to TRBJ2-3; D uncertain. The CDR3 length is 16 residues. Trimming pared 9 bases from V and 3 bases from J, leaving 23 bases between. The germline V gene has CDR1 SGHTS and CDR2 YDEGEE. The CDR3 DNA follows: TGTGCCATACCTGTCTCGCGCCCCAAGGGAACAGATACGCAGTATTTT. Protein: CAIPVSRPKGTDTQYF.

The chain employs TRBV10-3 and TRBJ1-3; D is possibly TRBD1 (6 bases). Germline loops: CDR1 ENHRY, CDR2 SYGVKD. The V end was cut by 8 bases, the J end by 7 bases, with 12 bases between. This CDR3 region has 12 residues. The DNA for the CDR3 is TGTGCCATCGGGGGACAAGGCAACACCATATATTTT. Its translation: CAIGGQGNTIYF.

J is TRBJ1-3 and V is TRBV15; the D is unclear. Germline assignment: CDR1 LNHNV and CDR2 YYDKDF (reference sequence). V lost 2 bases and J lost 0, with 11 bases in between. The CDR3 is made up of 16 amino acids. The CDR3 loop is CATSRPDGASGNTIYF. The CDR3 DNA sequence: TGTGCCACCAGCAGACCAGACGGAGCCTCTGGAAACACCATATATTTT.

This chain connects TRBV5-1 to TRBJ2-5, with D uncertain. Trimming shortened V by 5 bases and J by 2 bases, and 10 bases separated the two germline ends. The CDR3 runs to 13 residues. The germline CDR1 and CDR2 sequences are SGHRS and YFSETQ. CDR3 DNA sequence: TGCGCCAGCAGAGGATCGGCGCAAGAGACCCAGTACTTC. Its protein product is CASRGSAQETQYF.

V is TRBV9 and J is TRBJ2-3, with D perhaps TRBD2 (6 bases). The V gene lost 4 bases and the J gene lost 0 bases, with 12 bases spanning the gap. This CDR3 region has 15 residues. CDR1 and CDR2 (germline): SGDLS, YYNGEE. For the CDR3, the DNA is TGTGCCAGCAGCCGGGGAGGTCGGAGCACAGATACGCAGTATTTT. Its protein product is CASSRGGRSTDTQYF. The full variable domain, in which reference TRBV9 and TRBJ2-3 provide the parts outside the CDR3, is DSGVTQTPKHLITATGQRVTLRCSPRSGDLSVYWYQQSLDQGLQFLIQYYNGEERAKGNILERFSAQQFPDLHSELNLSSLELGDSALYFCASSRGGRSTDTQYFGPGTRLTVL.

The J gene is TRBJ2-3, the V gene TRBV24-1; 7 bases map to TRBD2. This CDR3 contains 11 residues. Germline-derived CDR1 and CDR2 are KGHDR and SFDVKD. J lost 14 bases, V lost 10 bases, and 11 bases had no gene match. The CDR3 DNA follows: TGTGCCACTCTAAACCCCTGCGGGGGGTATTTT. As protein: CATLNPCGGYF.